The source of this T cell receptor beta chain is a study of early T cells in non-severe SARS-CoV-2 infection. CDR3 length: 14 residues. Germline V gives CDR1 SGHTA, CDR2 FQGNSA. V dropped 1 base and J dropped 4; count of bases not matched to a gene: 4. This clonotype appeared a few times. TCRdb re-called the 5' RACE reads through MiXCR, storing one row per CDR3 protein. Among fewer than 35,000 distinct CDR3 sequences listed, around 7% were seen once. The V gene is TRBV7-2, the J gene TRBJ2-7, with TRBD2 matching over 7 bases. This TCR was recovered from an adult who was a healthcare worker with PCR-confirmed SARS-CoV-2 infection or an uninfected control (not recorded which). Specimen: whole blood. CDR3 coding DNA: TGTGCCAGCAGCTTAGAGACTAGCTGGTACGAGCAGTACTTC. Translating gives CASSLETSWYEQYF.